This T cell receptor (beta chain) was identified during a study of blood T cell repertoires in COVID-19. At the level of the study: Samples came from the United States, Italy and Spain, spanning acute and convalescent COVID-19.

Libraries were prepared by immunoSEQ multiplex PCR; TCRdb keeps only in-frame clonotypes and omits some of them. The sample carries about 250,000 clones, roughly 87% recorded once. The sample comprised peripheral blood. The clonotype comes from a woman in her 30s with acute or convalescent COVID-19.

The CDR3 protein is CASSLGFGTAYNEQFF. The DNA of the CDR3 is TGTGCCAGCAGCTTAGGATTTGGGACAGCCTACAATGAGCAGTTCTTC. The chain links TRBV7-8 to TRBJ2-1; 7 bases map to TRBD1. CDR1 and CDR2 (germline): SGHVS, FQNEAQ. This CDR3 has 16 residues. J gave up 2 bases and V 1 base, and 5 bases lay outside the gene matches.